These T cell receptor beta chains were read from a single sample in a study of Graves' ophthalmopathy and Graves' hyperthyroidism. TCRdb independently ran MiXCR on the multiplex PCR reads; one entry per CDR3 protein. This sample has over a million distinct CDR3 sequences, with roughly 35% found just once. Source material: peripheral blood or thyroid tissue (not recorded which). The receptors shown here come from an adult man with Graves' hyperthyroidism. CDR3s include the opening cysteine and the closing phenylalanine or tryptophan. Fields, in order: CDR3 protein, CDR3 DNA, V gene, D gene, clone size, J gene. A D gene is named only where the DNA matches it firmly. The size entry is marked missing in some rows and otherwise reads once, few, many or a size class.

CASSYTGDRPLEQYF | TGTGCCAGCAGCTATACCGGTGACAGGCCTTTGGAGCAGTACTTC | TRBV14 | NA | many | TRBJ2-7
CASSSGFGFLKTQYF | TGTGCCAGCAGCTCCGGTTTTGGCTTTTTAAAGACCCAGTACTTC | TRBV5-5 | NA | NA | TRBJ2-5
CASSLGPSDQPQHF | TGTGCCAGCAGCTTAGGGCCATCAGATCAGCCCCAGCATTTT | TRBV7-8 | NA | many | TRBJ1-5
CASSVRSSNQPQHF | TGTGCCAGCAGTGTCAGGTCCAGCAATCAGCCCCAGCATTTT | TRBV6-4 | NA | few | TRBJ1-5
CSAPIAGNHYEQYF | TGCAGTGCTCCTATAGCGGGGAATCACTACGAGCAGTACTTC | TRBV20-1 | TRBD2 | NA | TRBJ2-7
CASSIIPNQPQHF | TGTGCCAGTAGTATAATCCCCAATCAGCCCCAGCATTTT | TRBV19 | NA | many | TRBJ1-5
CASSLAGLSTYGYTF | TGTGCCAGCAGTTTAGCGGGACTCTCTACTTATGGCTACACCTTC | TRBV12-3/TRBV12-4 | NA | many | TRBJ1-2
CASGRSCEQYF | TGTGCCAGCGGCAGATCCTGCGAGCAGTACTTC | TRBV5-5 | NA | once | TRBJ2-7
CASTYRGGIQETQYF | TGTGCCAGCACTTATCGCGGAGGGATCCAAGAGACCCAGTACTTC | TRBV9 | NA | many | TRBJ2-5
CASSPIAGGTEQFF | TGTGCCAGTAGTCCCATCGCGGGAGGCACTGAGCAGTTCTTC | TRBV25-1 | TRBD2 | NA | TRBJ2-1
CASSSPRGTGTYEQYF | TGCGCCAGCAGCTCACCCCGCGGGACAGGCACCTACGAGCAGTACTTC | TRBV5-1 | TRBD1 | NA | TRBJ2-7
CATSREAGGEKLFF | TGTGCCACCAGCAGAGAGGCAGGGGGCGAAAAACTGTTTTTT | TRBV15 | TRBD1 | many | TRBJ1-4
CASSPDSWVTEKLFF | TGTGCCAGCAGCCCCGATTCGTGGGTTACTGAAAAACTGTTTTTT | TRBV11-2 | NA | NA | TRBJ1-4
CASRDGIDGWGTEAFF | TGTGCCAGTAGAGACGGTATCGATGGATGGGGCACTGAAGCTTTCTTT | TRBV19 | NA | NA | TRBJ1-1
CASSLSTTGTRTQYF | TGTGCCAGCAGCTTAAGCACAACAGGAACCCGGACCCAGTACTTC | TRBV7-2 | NA | few | TRBJ2-5
CASSLARDSFYEQYF | TGTGCCAGCAGCTTAGCGCGGGACTCCTTCTACGAGCAGTACTTC | TRBV7-9 | NA | NA | TRBJ2-7